What follows are 26 T cell receptor beta chains derived from one specimen sequenced in a study of T cells after posttransplantation cyclophosphamide. Sequencing was performed with immunoSEQ multiplex PCR; in TCRdb, only in-frame clones are kept and a portion is missing. Of about 18,000 clones in the sample, approximately 87% were seen once. Sequenced material: memory CD4+ T cells sorted from blood. The receptor source for this set is a man aged 30-40 years in good health and a related stem cell transplant donor.

The J gene is TRBJ2-5, the V gene TRBV7-9, with unresolved D. V lost 2 bases and J lost 4, with 5 bases in between. Germline V gene sequence: CDR1 SEHNR, CDR2 FQNEAQ (reference sequence). This CDR3 region has 12 residues. The CDR3 sequence is CASSLWAETQYF. The CDR3 DNA sequence: TGTGCCAGCAGCTTATGGGCAGAGACCCAGTACTTC. Combining the CDR3 with reference TRBV7-9 and TRBJ2-5 gives the whole variable domain DTGVSQNPRHKITKRGQNVTFRCDPISEHNRLYWYRQTLGQGPEFLTYFQNEAQLEKSRLLSDRFSAERPKGSFSTLEIQRTEQGDSAMYLCASSLWAETQYFGPGTRLLVL.

V gene TRBV4-2 combines with J gene TRBJ1-5; 7 nucleotides agree with TRBD1. After removal of 4 bases from V and 0 bases from J, the junction contained 6 bases not matched to a gene. The length of the CDR3 is 16 residues. CDR1 is LGHNA and CDR2 is YNFKEQ in the germline V gene. CDR3 sequence: CASSPTQGNSNQPQHF. The DNA of the CDR3 is TGTGCCAGCAGCCCTACACAGGGGAATAGCAATCAGCCCCAGCATTTT.

The chain is built from TRBV7-8 and TRBJ2-5; 10 positions agree with TRBD1. This CDR3 spans 15 amino acids. The germline gives CDR1 SGHVS, CDR2 FQNEAQ. The V gene end was trimmed by 5 bases and the J gene end by 1 base; junction bases not matched to a gene: 4. The CDR3 loop is CASSTGQGRQETQYF. For the CDR3, the DNA is TGTGCCAGCAGCACGGGACAGGGGCGCCAAGAGACCCAGTACTTC.

V and J are TRBV5-1 and TRBJ1-3, with 7 bases that match TRBD1. V trimming: 4 bases; J trimming: 4 bases; junction bases outside the gene matches: 8. The CDR3 spans 15 residues. Germline CDR1 and CDR2: SGHRS and YFSETQ. The CDR3 is CASSTAGTAGNTIYF. CDR3 coding DNA: TGCGCCAGCAGCACCGCCGGGACAGCAGGAAACACCATATATTTT.

This chain uses TRBV7-2 with TRBJ1-2; 7 bases match TRBD1. Losses at the gene ends were 5 bases for V and 0 bases for J; bases not matched to a gene: 3. Germline V gene data show CDR1 as SGHTA and CDR2 as FQGNSA. The CDR3 spans 14 residues. The CDR3 nucleotides are TGTGCCAGCAGCCCCGGGACAGCTAACTATGGCTACACCTTC. Residues: CASSPGTANYGYTF.

The genes are TRBV7-3 and TRBJ2-3; a weak D match, TRBD2 (5 bases). V shed 5 bases and J shed 0 bases, with 12 bases lying between them. The CDR3 runs 15 residues. Germline V gene sequence: CDR1 SGHTA, CDR2 FQGTGA. CDR3 DNA sequence: TGTGCCAGCAGCCCCACTAGGGCTAGCACAGATACGCAGTATTTT. It is translated as CASSPTRASTDTQYF.

The J gene is TRBJ1-2, the V gene TRBV11-1, with D possibly being TRBD1 (6 bases). The germline gives CDR1 SGHAT, CDR2 FQDESV (reference sequence). V was pared by 4 bases and J by 3 bases, with 12 bases between. This CDR3 is built from 14 residues. For the CDR3, the DNA is TGTGCCAGCAGCTCTCACAGGGTTGACTATGGCTACACCTTC. Translating it yields CASSSHRVDYGYTF.

The chain links TRBV10-3 to TRBJ1-1, with 9 bases identical to TRBD1. The CDR3 runs 19 residues. Trimming at V came to 5 bases and at J to 3 bases, leaving 19 bases not matched to a gene. Germline V gives CDR1 ENHRY, CDR2 SYGVKD. The DNA of the CDR3 is TGTGCCATCAGTCCAAATCCGGGACAGGGAATGAAATTGGACACTGAAGCTTTCTTT. Its translation is CAISPNPGQGMKLDTEAFF.

V and J are TRBV7-6 and TRBJ2-1, with 10 nucleotides matching TRBD2. Germline loops: CDR1 SGHVS, CDR2 FNYEAQ. Losses at the gene ends were 1 base for V and 7 bases for J; bases not matched to a gene: 10. The CDR3 totals 17 residues. The CDR3 DNA reads TGTGCCAGCAGCTTAGGTCTAGCGGGGGTCCTCGGGAATGAGCAGTTCTTC. It encodes CASSLGLAGVLGNEQFF. The complete variable domain, with remaining parts taken from reference TRBV7-6 and TRBJ2-1, reads GAGVSQSPRYKVTKRGQDVALRCDPISGHVSLYWYRQALGQGPEFLTYFNYEAQQDKSGLPNDRFSAERPEGSISTLTIQRTEQRDSAMYRCASSLGLAGVLGNEQFFGPGTRLTVL.

This clone was seen once. The V and J genes are TRBV20-1 and TRBJ1-1; D is ambiguous. The CDR3 is made up of 11 amino acids. The germline V gene has CDR1 DFQATT and CDR2 SNEGSKA (reference sequence). The V and J ends lost 4 bases and 8 bases respectively, with 11 bases between them. The CDR3 loop reads CSAKQTREAFF. The CDR3 DNA sequence: TGCAGTGCTAAACAGACCAGGGAAGCTTTCTTT.

The rearrangement uses TRBV5-6 and TRBJ2-7; TRBD2 matches at 7 bases. J lost 5 bases, V lost 3 bases, and 8 bases had no gene match. CDR3 length: 14 amino acids. CDR1 is SGHDT, CDR2 YYEEEE, per germline. CDR3 sequence reads: CASSYGTIADEQYF. The CDR3 coding sequence is TGTGCCAGCAGCTACGGGACTATTGCCGACGAGCAGTACTTC.

The rearrangement uses TRBV28 and TRBJ1-2; D remains unclear. The germline gives CDR1 MDHEN, CDR2 SYDVKM. The CDR3 runs to 12 residues. Trimming stripped 9 bases from V and 0 bases from J, with 8 bases between. The CDR3 sequence is CASQEANYGYTF. The CDR3 DNA sequence: TGTGCCAGTCAGGAGGCTAACTATGGCTACACCTTC.

This chain joins TRBV9 and TRBJ1-6; D is possibly TRBD1 (5 bases). The CDR3 consists of 15 residues. Trimming removed 0 bases from V and 9 bases from J, with 13 bases in between. Germline CDR1 SGDLS, CDR2 YYNGEE. The DNA for the CDR3 is TGTGCCAGCAGCGTAGCTGAGGCTAGGGGTTCACCCCTCCACTTT. Its protein product is CASSVAEARGSPLHF.

This clone appeared a single time. V gene TRBV7-9 combines with J gene TRBJ2-5; 8 bases are a match to TRBD1. Trimming removed 5 bases from V and 0 bases from J; junction bases left unmatched: 14. CDR1 and CDR2 (germline): SEHNR, FQNEAQ (reference sequence). The CDR3 sequence is 18 residues long. In DNA form, the CDR3 reads TGTGCCAGCAGCCGGCGAATTCTTGGACAGGGTAACCAAGAGACCCAGTACTTC. This gives the protein CASSRRILGQGNQETQYF.

This clone was found once. J is TRBJ2-7 and V is TRBV14; the D is unclear. CDR1 and CDR2 from the germline V gene are SGHDN and FVKESK. The CDR3 runs to 12 residues. The V gene lost 4 bases and the J gene lost 7 bases, with 11 bases spanning the gap. CDR3 DNA: TGTGCCAGCAGCCCCCCATTAGAAGAGCAGTACTTC. It is translated as CASSPPLEEQYF.

This clone is medium-sized in the sample. The chain carries TRBV7-9 and TRBJ1-3; no clear D gene. V was pared by 7 bases and J by 0 bases, with 10 bases between. Germline CDR1 is SEHNR and CDR2 is FQNEAQ (reference sequence). This CDR3 region has 14 residues. The CDR3 DNA is TGTGCCAGCATCCGAGGCCGCTCTGGAAACACCATATATTTT. Translating gives CASIRGRSGNTIYF.

The V call is TRBV13, the J call TRBJ2-3; D might be TRBD2 (7 bases). Trimming left V 2 bases short and J 1 base short, with 13 bases between. Germline loops: CDR1 PRHDT, CDR2 FYEKMQ (reference sequence). CDR3 size: 16 residues. DNA for the CDR3: TGTGCCAGCAGCTTAAGGGGGGGGTTTGGCACAGATACGCAGTATTTT. Translated: CASSLRGGFGTDTQYF. Full variable domain (rest looked up from reference TRBV13 and TRBJ2-3): AAGVIQSPRHLIKEKRETATLKCYPIPRHDTVYWYQQGPGQDPQFLISFYEKMQSDKGSIPDRFSAQQFSDYHSELNMSSLELGDSALYFCASSLRGGFGTDTQYFGPGTRLTVL.

The chain combines TRBV7-9 with TRBJ2-7, with 11 bases that match TRBD2. Germline V CDR1 and CDR2: SEHNR, FQNEAQ (reference sequence). The CDR3 contains 15 residues. V shed 4 bases, J shed 2 bases, and the junction held 4 bases outside the gene matches. The CDR3 DNA sequence: TGTGCCAGCAGCTCCGTGACTAGCGGGGCCTACGAGCAGTACTTC. Amino acid sequence: CASSSVTSGAYEQYF.

In its sample, this clone was seen once. The CDR3 reads CASSLGTRGFSTDTQYF. CDR3 bases: TGTGCCAGCAGCTTGGGGACCAGGGGCTTCAGCACAGATACGCAGTATTTT. The J gene is TRBJ2-3, the V gene TRBV11-3; weak D call: TRBD1 (6 bases). V was clipped by 3 bases and J by 0 bases, with 16 bases between them. This CDR3 spans 17 amino acids. Germline V gene sequence: CDR1 SGHNT, CDR2 YENEEA.

This rearrangement joins TRBV15 to TRBJ2-7; D might be TRBD2 (7 bases). This CDR3 spans 16 amino acids. V lost 0 bases and J 2 bases, leaving 14 bases between the germline ends. The germline gives CDR1 LNHNV, CDR2 YYDKDF (reference sequence). Here the CDR3 DNA reads TGTGCCACCAGCAGAGATCTCAGAGGGGGGGCCTACGAGCAGTACTTC. Translated: CATSRDLRGGAYEQYF.

The sample holds a few counts of this clone. The chain couples TRBV6-5 to TRBJ1-6, with D uncertain. CDR3 length: 13 residues. CDR1 is MNHEY and CDR2 is SVGAGI in the germline V gene. Trimming cost V 4 bases and J 7 bases, with 8 bases left between them. The CDR3 spells CASSSRINSPLHF. The CDR3, as DNA: TGTGCCAGCAGTTCCAGGATAAATTCACCCCTCCACTTT.

The rearrangement uses TRBV10-3 and TRBJ2-2; unclear D gene. The CDR3 has 13 residues. The germline CDR1 and CDR2 sequences are ENHRY and SYGVKD. V was trimmed by 0 bases and J by 7 bases, leaving 6 bases between them. The CDR3 sequence is CAISESEDGELFF. CDR3 DNA sequence: TGTGCCATCAGTGAGTCAGAGGACGGGGAGCTGTTTTTT.

This rearrangement joins TRBV29-1 to TRBJ1-1, with D possibly TRBD1 on 6 matching bases. The CDR3 extends over 17 amino acids. Germline CDR1 reads SQVTM; CDR2 reads ANQGSEA. The germline V and J ends were trimmed by 6 bases and 0 bases, with 23 bases remaining between them. CDR3 coding DNA: TGCAGCGTGACCGGGCGCTTGGGGGCCCTTATGAACACTGAAGCTTTCTTT. Its protein product is CSVTGRLGALMNTEAFF.

There are a few counts of this clone. V gene TRBV14 combines with J gene TRBJ2-2, with a weak D call TRBD2 (5 bases). Per the germline V gene, CDR1 is SGHDN and CDR2 is FVKESK. This CDR3 region has 13 residues. The V end lost 5 bases, the J end lost 7 bases, and 11 bases lay between the germline ends. The CDR3 is CASSARGIGELFF. CDR3 in DNA: TGTGCCAGCAGCGCTCGGGGTATCGGGGAGCTGTTTTTT.

The V call is TRBV11-3, the J call TRBJ2-3; D may be TRBD2 (7 bases). The CDR3 is 14 amino acids. Trimming took 5 bases from V and 4 from J, leaving 13 bases between them. Germline V gives CDR1 SGHNT, CDR2 YENEEA. The CDR3 nucleotides read TGTGCCAGCAGCCCCTCGGGGGGCTCAGATACGCAGTATTTT. It specifies CASSPSGGSDTQYF.

V is TRBV27 and J is TRBJ2-3; 14 bases map to TRBD2. The germline V gene encodes CDR1 MNHEY and CDR2 SMNVEV (reference sequence). With V trimmed by 6 bases and J by 0 bases, 5 bases remained unmatched. This CDR3 has 17 amino acids. CDR3 DNA: TGTGCCAGCAGACTGGGACTAGCGGGGGTTAGCACAGATACGCAGTATTTT. Amino acids: CASRLGLAGVSTDTQYF.